The text below deals with one T cell receptor (beta chain). The antigen it recognizes is unknown. The sample holds no much larger clone one base away, and base qualities are not on file. Including the terminal cysteine and phenylalanine, the CDR3 comprises 15 residues. The sequence is cut down to CDR3 DNA, 45 bases in frame from base 1. Taken from the germline V gene, the CDR1 and CDR2 loops are SGHRS and YFSETQ. V gives up 3 bases and J gives up 5 bases, and the segment between their germline ends measures 16 bases. TCRbeta CDR3 regions were amplified from genomic DNA using the immunoSEQ Assay, a bias-controlled multiplex PCR. Per the authors' processing: The number of nucleated cells in each sample was estimated from the amplification of reference gene primers within the assay. To quantify the absolute abundance of each unique TCRbeta CDR3 rearrangement, sequence reads were collapsed and filtered. Productive Simpson clonality was computed per sample as the square root of Simpson's diversity index over productive rearrangements. The table comes from immuneACCESS by way of TCRdb, which keeps in-frame sequences with V and J called. Part of the clones is missing from these tables; in studies checked, under half for an unresolved V gene and the rest for unknown reasons. V and J calls and clone size are those listed in that table; D and trimming were worked out from the DNA. This sample gives more than 90,000 clones in total; 70% to 90% of them show up just once. The ten largest clones represent 1.3% to 1.5% of the sample.

Collaborating institutions collected whole blood in K2EDTA tubes following their own protocols. Collaborator samples were shipped for TCRbeta analysis as frozen whole blood, isolated PBMCs, or DNA extracted from either sample type. This sample is drawn from a study of blood T cell repertoires in COVID-19 (dated by TCRdb to about 2020). As for the study more broadly: Samples from collaborators originated in the United States, Italy and Spain and spanned both the acute and convalescent phases of COVID-19. The repertoires were released in a freely available public database intended as a resource for research on the immune response to SARS-CoV-2. Where available, HLA class I and class II types were obtained from metadata supplied by the sample provider rather than from assay-based typing. The material from the prospective study consisted of cDNA or gDNA derived from T cells, B-cell-depleted T cells, or PBMCs. Subjects who had been exposed to COVID-19, were actively infected with it, or had recovered from it provided the deeply sampled blood TCRbeta repertoires that made up the dataset. Samples were obtained from the ongoing ImmuneRACE study (first 160 participants) and from 1,200 or so subjects provided by 6 global collaborators. A de-identified subject ID, COVID-19 status, age in years and sex were almost always included in the sample metadata.

Overall study outcomes, separate from this receptor: How much clinical and demographic metadata was included differed by source and by participant, and the metadata was provided uncurated.

This chain joins TRBV5-1 to TRBJ2-3, with no confidently assigned D gene. Source material: peripheral blood. The sequence derives from a man aged 35-49 years with acute or convalescent COVID-19. The DNA sequence is given as TGCGCCAGCAGCTCTTGGGCCACTGCCAAAGATACGCAGTATTTT. Its coded protein is CASSSWATAKDTQYF.